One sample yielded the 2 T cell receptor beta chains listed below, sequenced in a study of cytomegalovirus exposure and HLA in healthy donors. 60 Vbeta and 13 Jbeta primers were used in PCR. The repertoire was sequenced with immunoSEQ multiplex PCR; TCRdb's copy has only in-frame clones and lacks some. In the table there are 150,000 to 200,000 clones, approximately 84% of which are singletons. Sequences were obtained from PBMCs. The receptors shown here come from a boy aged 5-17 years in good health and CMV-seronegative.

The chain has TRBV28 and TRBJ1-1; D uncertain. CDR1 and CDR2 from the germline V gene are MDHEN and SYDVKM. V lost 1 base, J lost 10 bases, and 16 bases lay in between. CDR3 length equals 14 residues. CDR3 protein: CASSLFIAPGLAFF. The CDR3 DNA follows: TGTGCCAGCAGTTTATTTATCGCTCCGGGGTTAGCTTTCTTT.

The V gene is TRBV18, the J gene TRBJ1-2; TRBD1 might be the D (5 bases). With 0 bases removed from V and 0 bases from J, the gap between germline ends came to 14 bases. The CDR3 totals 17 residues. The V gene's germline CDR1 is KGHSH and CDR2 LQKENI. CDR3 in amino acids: CASSPPLTASTNYGYTF. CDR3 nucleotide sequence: TGTGCCAGCTCACCACCTTTGACAGCAAGTACTAACTATGGCTACACCTTC. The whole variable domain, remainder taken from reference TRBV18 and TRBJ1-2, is NAGVMQNPRHLVRRRGQEARLRCSPMKGHSHVYWYRQLPEEGLKFMVYLQKENIIDESGMPKERFSAEFPKEGPSILRIQQVVRGDSAAYFCASSPPLTASTNYGYTFGSGTRLTVV.